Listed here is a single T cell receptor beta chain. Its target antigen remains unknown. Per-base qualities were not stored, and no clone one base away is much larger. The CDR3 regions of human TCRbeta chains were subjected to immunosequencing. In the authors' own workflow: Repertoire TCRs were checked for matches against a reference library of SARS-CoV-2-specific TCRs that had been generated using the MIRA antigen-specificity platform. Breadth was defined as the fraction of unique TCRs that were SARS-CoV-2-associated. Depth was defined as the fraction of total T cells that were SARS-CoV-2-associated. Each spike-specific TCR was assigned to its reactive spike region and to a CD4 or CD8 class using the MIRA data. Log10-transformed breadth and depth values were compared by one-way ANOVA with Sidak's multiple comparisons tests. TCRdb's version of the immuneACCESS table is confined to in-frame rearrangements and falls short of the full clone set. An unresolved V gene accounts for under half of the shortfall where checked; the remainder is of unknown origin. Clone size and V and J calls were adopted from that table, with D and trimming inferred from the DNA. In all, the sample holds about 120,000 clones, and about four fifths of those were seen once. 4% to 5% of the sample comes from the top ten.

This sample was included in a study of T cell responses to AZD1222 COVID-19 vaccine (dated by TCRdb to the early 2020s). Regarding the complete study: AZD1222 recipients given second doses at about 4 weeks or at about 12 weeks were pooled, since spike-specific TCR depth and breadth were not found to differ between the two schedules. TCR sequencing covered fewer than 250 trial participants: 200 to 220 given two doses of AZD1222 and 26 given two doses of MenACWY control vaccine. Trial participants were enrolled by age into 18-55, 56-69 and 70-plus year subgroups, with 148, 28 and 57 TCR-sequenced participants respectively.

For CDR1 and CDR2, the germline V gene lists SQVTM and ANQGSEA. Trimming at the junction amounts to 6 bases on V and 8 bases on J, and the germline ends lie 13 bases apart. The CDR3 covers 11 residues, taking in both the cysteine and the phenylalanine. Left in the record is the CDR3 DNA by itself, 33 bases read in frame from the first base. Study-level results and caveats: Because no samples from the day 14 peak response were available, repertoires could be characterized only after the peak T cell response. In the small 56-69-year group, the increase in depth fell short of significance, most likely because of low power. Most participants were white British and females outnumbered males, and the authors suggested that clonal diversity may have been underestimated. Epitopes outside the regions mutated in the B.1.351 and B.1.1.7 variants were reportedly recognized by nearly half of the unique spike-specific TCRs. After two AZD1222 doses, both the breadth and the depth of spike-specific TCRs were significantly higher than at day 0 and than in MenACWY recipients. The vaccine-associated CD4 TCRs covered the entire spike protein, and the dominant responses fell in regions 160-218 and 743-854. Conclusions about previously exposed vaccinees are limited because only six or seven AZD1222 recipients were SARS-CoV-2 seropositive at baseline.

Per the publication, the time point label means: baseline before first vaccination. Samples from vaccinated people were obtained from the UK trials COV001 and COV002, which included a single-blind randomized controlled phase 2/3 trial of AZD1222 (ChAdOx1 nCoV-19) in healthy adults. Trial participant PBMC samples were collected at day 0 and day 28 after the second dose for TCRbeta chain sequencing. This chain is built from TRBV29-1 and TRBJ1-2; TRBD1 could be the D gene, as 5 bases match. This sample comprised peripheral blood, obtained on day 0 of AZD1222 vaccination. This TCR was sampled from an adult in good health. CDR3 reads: CSVSGMRGYTF. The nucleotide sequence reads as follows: TGCAGCGTCTCAGGGATGAGGGGCTACACCTTC.